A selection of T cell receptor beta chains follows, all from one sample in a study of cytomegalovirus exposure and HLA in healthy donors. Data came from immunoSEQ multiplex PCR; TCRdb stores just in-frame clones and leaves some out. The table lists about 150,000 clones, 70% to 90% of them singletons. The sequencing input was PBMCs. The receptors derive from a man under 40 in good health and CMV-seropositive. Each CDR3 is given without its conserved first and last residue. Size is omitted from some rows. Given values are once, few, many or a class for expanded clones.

CDR3aa: ASSRWDRGSQETQY; j_gene: TRBJ2-5; v_gene: TRBV4-3; abundance: once
CDR3aa: ASSFGLAGPYEQY; j_gene: TRBJ2-7; v_gene: TRBV6-5; abundance: .
CDR3aa: ASSSGTLLGELF; j_gene: TRBJ2-2; v_gene: TRBV11-2; abundance: few
CDR3aa: AWSVGLGGYEQY; j_gene: TRBJ2-7; v_gene: TRBV30; abundance: .
CDR3aa: ASSQEAGAAGNAIY; j_gene: TRBJ1-3; v_gene: TRBV4-1; abundance: .
CDR3aa: ASSIAGGRRETQY; j_gene: TRBJ2-5; v_gene: TRBV19; abundance: .
CDR3aa: ASSLSFKGGTEAF; j_gene: TRBJ1-1; v_gene: TRBV16; abundance: .
CDR3aa: ASSLGGRGAGELF; j_gene: TRBJ2-2; v_gene: TRBV7-6; abundance: .
CDR3aa: ATASGVSTDTQY; j_gene: TRBJ2-3; v_gene: TRBV7-6; abundance: .
CDR3aa: ASSLGQGASQY; j_gene: TRBJ2-3; v_gene: TRBV11-3; abundance: .
CDR3aa: ASSLVSGTSYNEQF; j_gene: TRBJ2-1; v_gene: TRBV7-2; abundance: .
CDR3aa: ASSWDSFNEQF; j_gene: TRBJ2-1; v_gene: TRBV19; abundance: .
CDR3aa: ATRRQGTNYGYT; j_gene: TRBJ1-2; v_gene: TRBV6-5; abundance: .
CDR3aa: ASRKGQSNTEAF; j_gene: TRBJ1-1; v_gene: TRBV6-5; abundance: few
CDR3aa: SVREGQETQY; j_gene: TRBJ2-5; v_gene: TRBV29-1; abundance: .
CDR3aa: AWSRGQGQETQY; j_gene: TRBJ2-5; v_gene: TRBV30; abundance: .
CDR3aa: ASSGTGGIDTQY; j_gene: TRBJ2-3; v_gene: TRBV19; abundance: .
CDR3aa: ASSAGGGLLQETQY; j_gene: TRBJ2-5; v_gene: TRBV9; abundance: .
CDR3aa: ASRGGGSYNEQF; j_gene: TRBJ2-1; v_gene: TRBV6-6; abundance: .
CDR3aa: ASSESGPVYGYT; j_gene: TRBJ1-2; v_gene: TRBV25-1; abundance: .